These 8 T cell receptor beta chains came from one sample sequenced in a study of shared clonotypes between healthy human individuals. TCRdb's copy holds only in-frame clones and misses some; the assay was immunoSEQ multiplex PCR. The repertoire consists of some 350,000 clones, with roughly 70% occurring once and the leading ten covering around 10%. Material: memory CD4+ T cells sorted from blood. Subset in this sample: CD45RA-negative fraction. Source of these receptors: a man aged 25-45 years in good health.

This clone appeared a few times. Other DNA variants within this sample encode the same CDR3. The rearrangement uses TRBV7-8 and TRBJ1-1; D is unresolved. Trimming removed 1 base from V and 1 base from J, with 4 bases in between. This CDR3 region has 13 residues. Germline CDR1 is SGHVS and CDR2 is FQNEAQ. The CDR3 reads CASSLEGNTEAFF. CDR3 nucleotides: TGTGCCAGCAGCTTAGAAGGGAACACTGAAGCTTTCTTT.

The chain couples TRBV12-5 to TRBJ2-3, with D hard to call. The CDR3 length is 15 residues. CDR1 and CDR2 from the germline V gene are LGHNT and FRNRAP. Trimming removed 3 bases from V and 1 base from J, with 11 bases in between. The CDR3 here is CASGLSSVGTDTQYF. The CDR3 DNA reads as TGTGCTAGTGGTTTATCATCCGTGGGCACAGATACGCAGTATTTT.

The chain combines TRBV5-1 with TRBJ2-1; either TRBD1 or TRBD2 may supply D (5 bases each). Trimming removed 0 bases from V and 3 bases from J, with 13 bases in between. This CDR3 region has 16 residues. Germline CDR1 SGHRS, CDR2 YFSETQ. Here the CDR3 reads CASSLDGQGDYNEQFF. CDR3 DNA sequence: TGCGCCAGCAGCTTGGACGGGCAGGGAGACTACAATGAGCAGTTCTTC.

This clone has only a few counts. The V gene is TRBV6-1, the J gene TRBJ1-2; D is possibly TRBD1 (5 bases). CDR3 length: 14 amino acids. Germline V gene lookup returns CDR1 MNHNS and CDR2 SASEGT. V shed 6 bases and J shed 4 bases, with 15 bases lying between them. The CDR3 DNA reads TGTGCCAGCAGCTACGGGGGTAGAGGCTATGGCTACACCTTC. This sequence encodes CASSYGGRGYGYTF.

The chain is built from TRBV29-1 and TRBJ2-3; 10 bases line up with TRBD2. This CDR3 has 17 residues. The V segment lost 0 bases and the J segment 0 bases; nucleotides outside the gene matches: 6. Germline CDR1 SQVTM, CDR2 ANQGSEA. The CDR3 loop is CSVEDNLAGVSTDTQYF. CDR3 nucleotides: TGCAGCGTTGAAGACAATCTAGCGGGAGTTAGCACAGATACGCAGTATTTT.

The chain has TRBV4-3 and TRBJ2-4; D tentatively fits TRBD1 or TRBD2 (6 bases each). The V end lost 3 bases, the J end lost 3 bases, and 18 bases lay between the germline ends. The germline gives CDR1 LGHNA, CDR2 YSLEER. The CDR3 loop spans 17 amino acids. Written as DNA, the CDR3 is TGCGCCAGCAGCCAGGCTGGGGTGGAGGGGGACAAAAACATTCAGTACTTC. Protein product: CASSQAGVEGDKNIQYF.

The chain is built from TRBV11-3 and TRBJ2-2, with 9 positions matching TRBD1. There are 20 residues in the CDR3. Germline lookup yields CDR1 SGHNT and CDR2 YENEEA. V shed 4 bases and J 2 bases; nucleotides not matched to a gene: 17. The CDR3 DNA follows: TGTGCCAGCAGCTCAGCCAGTCGAGGCGGACAGGGGACAAACACCGGGGAGCTGTTTTTT. It encodes CASSSASRGGQGTNTGELFF.

Points on this clone: A clone one base away is much larger, so this may be a read error. The chain employs TRBV7-2 and TRBJ1-3, with TRBD1 matching over 9 bases. The CDR3 contains 15 residues. Germline V gives CDR1 SGHTA, CDR2 FQGNSA. V trimming: 5 bases; J trimming: 4 bases; junction bases outside the gene matches: 6. CDR3 in amino acids: CASSPGQGPGNTIYF. In DNA, the CDR3 is TGTGCCAGCAGCCCGGGACAGGGACCAGGAAACACCATATATTTT.